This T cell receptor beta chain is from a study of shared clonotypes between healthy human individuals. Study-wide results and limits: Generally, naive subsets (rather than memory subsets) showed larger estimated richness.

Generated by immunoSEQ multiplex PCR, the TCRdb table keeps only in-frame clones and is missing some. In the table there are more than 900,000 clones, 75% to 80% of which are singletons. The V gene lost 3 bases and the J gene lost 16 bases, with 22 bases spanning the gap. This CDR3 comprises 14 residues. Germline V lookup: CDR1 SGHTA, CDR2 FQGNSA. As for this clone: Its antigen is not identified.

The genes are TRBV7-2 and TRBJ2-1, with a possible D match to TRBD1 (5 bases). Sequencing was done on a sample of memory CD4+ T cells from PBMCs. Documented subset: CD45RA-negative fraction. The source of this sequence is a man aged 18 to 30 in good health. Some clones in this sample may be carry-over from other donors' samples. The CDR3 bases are TGTGCCAGCAGCTTGAGAGCCATTGTGTCAGGGTATTTCTTC. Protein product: CASSLRAIVSGYFF. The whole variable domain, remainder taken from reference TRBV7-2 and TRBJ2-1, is GAGVSQSPSNKVTEKGKDVELRCDPISGHTALYWYRQSLGQGLEFLIYFQGNSAPDKSGLPSDRFSAERTGGSVSTLTIQRTQQEDSAVYLCASSLRAIVSGYFFGPGTRLTVL.